The 17 T cell receptor beta chains below come from one sample, sequenced in a study of blood T cell repertoires in COVID-19. Only in-frame clones appear in the TCRdb table, and some are missing; sequencing was by immunoSEQ multiplex PCR. The profile shows fewer than 350,000 clones, about 90% of them singletons. The sample was PBMCs or T cells enriched from blood (not recorded which). Every receptor here comes from a woman aged 25 to 39 who had been exposed to COVID-19.

This chain joins TRBV6-5 and TRBJ2-3; perhaps TRBD1 as D (6 bases). V shed 6 bases and J shed 3 bases, with 13 bases lying between them. The CDR3 consists of 14 residues. Germline V gene lookup returns CDR1 MNHEY and CDR2 SVGAGI. The CDR3 is CASRPGQGTDTQYF. In DNA form, the CDR3 reads TGTGCCAGCAGGCCCGGTCAGGGGACAGATACGCAGTATTTT.

V usage is TRBV12-2 and J usage is TRBJ2-1; the DNA was not used to check the table's D call, TRBD2. TRBV12-2 is a pseudogene segment. The CDR3 spans 18 residues. The CDR3 loop reads CASRLARGGGFVYNEQFF. The CDR3 DNA follows: TGTGCAAGTCGCTTAGCGCGTGGCGGGGGGTTTGTCTACAATGAGCAGTTCTTC.

The chain joins TRBV7-6 to TRBJ1-5; D not certain. V was trimmed by 1 base and J by 7 bases, leaving 11 bases between them. The CDR3 spans 14 residues. Germline CDR1 SGHVS, CDR2 FNYEAQ. For the CDR3, the DNA is TGTGCCAGCAGCTTAGATGGTTACAGCCAGCCCCAGCATTTT. Amino acid sequence: CASSLDGYSQPQHF.

The chain uses TRBV19 and TRBJ2-7; 7 nucleotides line up with TRBD1. The V segment lost 5 bases and the J segment 4 bases; nucleotides outside the gene matches: 11. Germline V gene sequence: CDR1 LNHDA, CDR2 SQIVND (reference sequence). CDR3 size: 15 residues. CDR3 nucleotide sequence: TGTGCCAGTAGTGGGTATCGACAGGGTTATTACGAGCAGTACTTC. It specifies CASSGYRQGYYEQYF.

The chain employs TRBV6-5 and TRBJ1-1; D is perhaps TRBD1 (5 bases). V lost 6 bases to trimming and J lost 2 bases, with 10 bases between them. CDR1 and CDR2 from the germline V gene are MNHEY and SVGAGI. This CDR3 is built from 13 residues. The CDR3 DNA sequence: TGTGCCAGCAGCTCAGGACAAAACACTGAAGCTTTCTTT. Translated, it gives CASSSGQNTEAFF.

The gene calls are TRBV9 and TRBJ2-1; 10 nucleotides align to TRBD1. This CDR3 has 15 residues. Germline CDR1 and CDR2: SGDLS and YYNGEE. The ends lost 0 bases at V and 6 bases at J; junction bases unmatched: 3. This CDR3 is CASSVADRGRNEQFF. The DNA of the CDR3 is TGTGCCAGCAGCGTAGCCGACAGGGGGCGCAATGAGCAGTTCTTC.

V usage is TRBV15 and J usage is TRBJ1-4; D is perhaps TRBD1 (5 bases). V was pared by 9 bases and J by 0 bases, with 11 bases between. CDR3 length: 14 residues. Germline assignment: CDR1 LNHNV and CDR2 YYDKDF (reference sequence). The CDR3 reads CATGQGTTNEKLFF. As DNA, the CDR3 is TGTGCCACGGGGCAGGGAACAACTAATGAAAAACTGTTTTTT.

The genes are TRBV6-5 and TRBJ2-1; the D is unclear. The CDR3 is made up of 13 amino acids. V was clipped by 6 bases and J by 7 bases, with 13 bases between them. Per the germline V gene, CDR1 is MNHEY and CDR2 is SVGAGI. The CDR3 sequence is CASSLSAENEQFF. CDR3 DNA sequence: TGTGCCAGCAGCCTCAGCGCAGAGAATGAGCAGTTCTTC.

V is TRBV5-8 and J is TRBJ2-7, with TRBD1 matching 12 bases. CDR3 size: 15 residues. CDR1 and CDR2 (germline): SGHTS, YDEGEE. After removal of 6 bases from V and 0 bases from J, the junction contained 4 bases not matched to a gene. CDR3 nucleotides: TGTGCCAGCAACCTGGGACAGGGGGCCTCCTACGAGCAGTACTTC. Its translation: CASNLGQGASYEQYF.

The V call is TRBV25-1, the J call TRBJ2-2; D call uncertain. The V end was cut by 1 base, the J end by 4 bases, with 10 bases between. This CDR3 is 15 amino acids long. Germline CDR1 and CDR2: MGHDK and SYGVNS. CDR3 region: CASSESGVSTGELFF. CDR3 nucleotides: TGTGCCAGCAGTGAATCAGGTGTATCCACCGGGGAGCTGTTTTTT.

The chain joins TRBV21-1 to TRBJ2-2; the D call TRBD1 from the table was never checked on the DNA. TRBV21-1 is a recognized pseudogene. The CDR3 length is 18 residues. Here the CDR3 DNA reads TGTGCCAGCGTAAGCTGGGACAGGGACGTTCGGGACACCGGGGAGCTGTTTTTT. Its translation is CASVSWDRDVRDTGELFF.

The genes are TRBV28 and TRBJ1-1; unclear D gene. V was clipped by 4 bases and J by 4 bases, with 7 bases between them. This CDR3 region has 12 residues. Germline-derived CDR1 and CDR2 are MDHEN and SYDVKM. The CDR3 is CASSSLFTEAFF. As DNA, the CDR3 is TGTGCCAGCAGTTCTTTGTTCACTGAAGCTTTCTTT.

The chain employs TRBV7-9 and TRBJ2-5, with D hard to call. V dropped 1 base and J dropped 7 bases, with 10 bases sitting between them. CDR3 length equals 13 residues. Germline values: CDR1 SEHNR, CDR2 FQNEAQ (reference sequence). The CDR3 DNA sequence: TGTGCCAGCAGCTTAGGAGGCCTCGGGACCCAGTACTTC. It codes for CASSLGGLGTQYF. Variable domain in full (rest from reference TRBV7-9 and TRBJ2-5): DTGVSQNPRHKITKRGQNVTFRCDPISEHNRLYWYRQTLGQGPEFLTYFQNEAQLEKSRLLSDRFSAERPKGSFSTLEIQRTEQGDSAMYLCASSLGGLGTQYFGPGTRLLVL.

The rearrangement joins TRBV28 to TRBJ1-6, with D possibly matching TRBD1 (6 bases). V lost 5 bases and J 10 bases, leaving 12 bases between the germline ends. Germline CDR1 MDHEN, CDR2 SYDVKM. The CDR3 spans 13 residues. CDR3 sequence (DNA): TGTGCCAGCAGTCCCCGACAGGAGTCACCCCTCCACTTT. This codes for CASSPRQESPLHF.

This chain uses TRBV4-2 with TRBJ2-5; TRBD2 agrees at 8 bases. The CDR3 is 15 residues long. CDR1 and CDR2 (germline): LGHNA, YNFKEQ. The V and J ends lost 2 bases and 1 base, in that order; junction bases with no gene match: 3. The CDR3 sequence: CASSQLAGTQETQYF. The CDR3 DNA reads TGTGCCAGCAGCCAACTAGCGGGCACCCAAGAGACCCAGTACTTC.

The V and J genes are TRBV3-1 (or the pseudogene TRBV3-2) and TRBJ2-1; 10 positions agree with TRBD2. From germline, CDR1 is LGHDT and CDR2 YNNKEL (reference sequence). This CDR3 spans 18 amino acids. After removal of 1 base from V and 1 base from J, the junction contained 7 bases not matched to a gene. As DNA, the CDR3 is TGTGCCAGCAGCCAAGTCCTAGCGGGAGCGTGGTCCTACAATGAGCAGTTCTTC. It specifies CASSQVLAGAWSYNEQFF.

V is TRBV15 and J is TRBJ2-5; D possibly corresponds to TRBD1 (6 bases). Germline loops: CDR1 LNHNV, CDR2 YYDKDF (reference sequence). The CDR3 runs 12 residues. With 9 bases removed from V and 3 bases from J, the gap between germline ends came to 11 bases. The CDR3 region is CATGHYKETQYF. DNA for the CDR3: TGTGCCACGGGACACTATAAAGAGACCCAGTACTTC.